This TCR beta chain was captured in a study of early T cells in non-severe SARS-CoV-2 infection. The wider study: Sequencing was performed on bulk RNA from unsorted whole blood, leaving chains unpaired. Findings and caveats of the study: Clonotype matching in VDJdb favored anti-spike CD8 responses and did not capture private and CD4 specificities.

Individual cDNA molecules carried attached unique molecular identifiers. One entry per CDR3 protein results from TCRdb running MiXCR on the 5' RACE reads. The sample holds fewer than 30,000 distinct CDR3 sequences, 8.5% to 10% seen once. This clonotype was recorded many times. No antigen is known for it. Trimming shortened V by 6 bases and J by 12 bases, and 18 bases separated the two germline ends. From germline, CDR1 is DFQATT and CDR2 SNEGSKA (reference sequence). The CDR3 is 12 residues long. The source is an adult who was a healthcare worker with PCR-confirmed SARS-CoV-2 infection or an uninfected control (not recorded which). Sequencing used whole blood. The rearrangement uses TRBV20-1 and TRBJ2-1; perhaps TRBD1 as D (6 bases). The CDR3 protein is CSARPTGLLQFF. In nucleotides, the CDR3 is TGCAGTGCCCGACCTACAGGGTTATTGCAGTTCTTC.